The 26 T cell receptor beta chains given below trace back to one sample, sequenced in a study of monozygotic twins with inflammatory bowel disease. TCRdb derives one entry per CDR3 protein from the 5' RACE reads, leaving out DNA. There are roughly 300,000 distinct CDR3 sequences in the sample, with over 5% held by the top ten. Sequencing input: blood. The receptors come from a human donor with ulcerative colitis or Crohn's disease, or a healthy co-twin of an affected twin (not recorded which).

The chain's CDR3 is CASGTGDLKKGTGELFF. The chain recombines TRBV27 with TRBJ2-2; TCRdb calls TRBD1, which cannot be checked without DNA. Germline CDR1 MNHEY, CDR2 SMNVEV (reference sequence). The CDR3 length is 17 residues.

The chain links TRBV29-1 to TRBJ2-3. The CDR3 is 13 residues long. Germline V lookup: CDR1 SQVTM, CDR2 ANQGSEA. CDR3 protein: CSVNPTSTDTRYF.

The chain combines TRBV3-1 with TRBJ2-1; there is no DNA to check the TCRdb D call of TRBD2. CDR3 length equals 15 residues. Germline V gene data show CDR1 as LGHDT and CDR2 as YNNKEL (reference sequence). The chain's CDR3 is CASRILAGNANEQFF.

The chain joins TRBV7-6 to TRBJ2-3. The CDR3 loop spans 15 amino acids. Germline values: CDR1 SGHVS, CDR2 FNYEAQ. The CDR3: CASTLSGGSTDTQYF.

The chain combines TRBV21-1 with TRBJ2-5; the TRBD1 assignment by TCRdb is unverifiable without DNA. TRBV21-1 is described as a pseudogene. This CDR3 region has 15 residues. CDR3 sequence reads: CAKIRQAAITKTQYF.

The chain carries TRBV27 and TRBJ1-1. This CDR3 contains 19 residues. Germline V CDR1 and CDR2: MNHEY, SMNVEV (reference sequence). The CDR3 loop reads CASSSRRGRALQTNTEAFF.

The chain combines TRBV20-1 with TRBJ1-2. The germline gives CDR1 DFQATT, CDR2 SNEGSKA (reference sequence). The CDR3 is 11 amino acids. CDR3 region: CSASTRYGYTF.

The gene calls are TRBV6-1 and TRBJ2-3; there is no DNA to check the TCRdb D call of TRBD2. Per the germline V gene, CDR1 is MNHNS and CDR2 is SASEGT. This CDR3 has 16 residues. The CDR3 here is CASSRTTSGGVDTQYF.

The CDR3 reads CASSYLSGNTEAFF. The chain recombines TRBV6-5 with TRBJ1-1; the TRBD1 assignment by TCRdb is unverifiable without DNA. This CDR3 spans 14 amino acids. CDR1 is MNHEY and CDR2 is SVGAGI in the germline V gene.

The chain uses TRBV2 and TRBJ2-1. CDR1 SNHLY and CDR2 FYNNEI come from the germline V gene. The CDR3 is 14 residues long. The chain's CDR3 is CASSDRQYYNEQFF. The full variable domain, with the rest looked up from reference TRBV2 and TRBJ2-1, is EPEVTQTPSHQVTQMGQEVILRCVPISNHLYFYWYRQILGQKVEFLVSFYNNEISEKSEIFDDQFSVERPDGSNFTLKIRSTKLEDSAMYFCASSDRQYYNEQFFGPGTRLTVL.

The chain employs TRBV29-1 and TRBJ2-3; lacking DNA, the TRBD1 call made by TCRdb goes unchecked. Germline CDR1 SQVTM, CDR2 ANQGSEA. This CDR3 comprises 16 residues. CDR3 sequence: CSVETPGQGRTDTQYF.

This chain joins TRBV30 and TRBJ1-1; TCRdb returns TRBD1, unconfirmable since there is no DNA. CDR1 and CDR2 from the germline V gene are GTSNPN and SVGIG (reference sequence). The CDR3 loop spans 14 amino acids. This chain's CDR3 is CAWRAMGGNTEAFF.

The gene calls are TRBV7-2 and TRBJ2-7; TCRdb names TRBD1, which stays unverified in the absence of DNA. Germline V gene lookup returns CDR1 SGHTA and CDR2 FQGNSA. CDR3 length: 17 residues. The CDR3 here is CASSFLLGQGGSYEQYF.

The chain uses TRBV6-5 and TRBJ2-3. The CDR3 length is 15 residues. Germline V gene data show CDR1 as MNHEY and CDR2 as SVGAGI. CDR3 sequence reads: CASSYSWASTDTQYF.

This chain links TRBV12-3 or TRBV12-4 with TRBJ1-1; absent DNA, TCRdb's TRBD1 call cannot be checked. CDR3 length: 16 residues. The CDR3 region is CASSYTQGKGNTEAFF.

The J gene is TRBJ2-3, the V gene TRBV5-6. The CDR3 runs to 15 residues. Germline values: CDR1 SGHDT, CDR2 YYEEEE. CDR3 region: CASSLGRASTDTQYF.

The V gene is TRBV18, the J gene TRBJ1-6; no DNA is available, so the TRBD1 call from TCRdb remains unchecked. Germline CDR1 is KGHSH and CDR2 is LQKENI. The CDR3 spans 13 residues. This CDR3 reads CASSPDRGSPLHF.

The chain recombines TRBV7-7 with TRBJ2-1; TCRdb outputs TRBD2, but without DNA this stays unchecked. Germline CDR1 reads SSHAT; CDR2 reads FNYEAQ (reference sequence). The CDR3 totals 17 residues. CDR3 sequence: CASSPIGAGGSYNEQFF.

The rearrangement links TRBV4-2 to TRBJ2-3; no DNA is available, so the TRBD2 call from TCRdb remains unchecked. The germline gives CDR1 LGHNA, CDR2 YNFKEQ. The length of the CDR3 is 16 residues. The CDR3 sequence is CASSRSGGGPTDTQYF.

The V call is TRBV29-1, the J call TRBJ2-7; TCRdb calls TRBD1, which cannot be checked without DNA. The germline V gene encodes CDR1 SQVTM and CDR2 ANQGSEA. There are 15 residues in the CDR3. The CDR3 sequence: CSVEDTGGRAYEQYF.

The CDR3 region is CSAERGFELSYNEQFF. The chain recombines TRBV29-1 with TRBJ2-1; TCRdb calls TRBD1, which cannot be checked without DNA. The length of the CDR3 is 16 residues. Germline assignment: CDR1 SQVTM and CDR2 ANQGSEA.

This chain connects TRBV28 to TRBJ2-2; as DNA is missing, the TRBD2 call by TCRdb cannot be tested. The CDR3 extends over 15 amino acids. The germline V gene encodes CDR1 MDHEN and CDR2 SYDVKM. The CDR3 loop is CASSLLAGVSGELFF.

This chain uses TRBV20-1 with TRBJ2-5; lacking DNA, the TRBD2 call made by TCRdb goes unchecked. This CDR3 is 17 amino acids long. Germline V gene data show CDR1 as DFQATT and CDR2 as SNEGSKA (reference sequence). The CDR3 loop reads CSARDYIAGIRQETQYF.

The CDR3 loop is CSARVGGVETQYF. The chain combines TRBV20-1 with TRBJ2-5; TCRdb names TRBD1, which stays unverified in the absence of DNA. CDR1 and CDR2 (germline): DFQATT, SNEGSKA (reference sequence). The CDR3 runs 13 residues.

V is TRBV20-1 and J is TRBJ2-7; the D call of TRBD2 rests on TCRdb alone, since no DNA is present to check it. Germline loops: CDR1 DFQATT, CDR2 SNEGSKA (reference sequence). The CDR3 has 11 residues. CDR3 sequence: CSARPGGEQYF.

The chain combines TRBV5-1 with TRBJ2-4; without DNA, the TCRdb call of TRBD1 cannot be checked. Per the germline V gene, CDR1 is SGHRS and CDR2 is YFSETQ. The CDR3 spans 16 residues. This chain's CDR3 is CASSVQGSSAKNMQYF.